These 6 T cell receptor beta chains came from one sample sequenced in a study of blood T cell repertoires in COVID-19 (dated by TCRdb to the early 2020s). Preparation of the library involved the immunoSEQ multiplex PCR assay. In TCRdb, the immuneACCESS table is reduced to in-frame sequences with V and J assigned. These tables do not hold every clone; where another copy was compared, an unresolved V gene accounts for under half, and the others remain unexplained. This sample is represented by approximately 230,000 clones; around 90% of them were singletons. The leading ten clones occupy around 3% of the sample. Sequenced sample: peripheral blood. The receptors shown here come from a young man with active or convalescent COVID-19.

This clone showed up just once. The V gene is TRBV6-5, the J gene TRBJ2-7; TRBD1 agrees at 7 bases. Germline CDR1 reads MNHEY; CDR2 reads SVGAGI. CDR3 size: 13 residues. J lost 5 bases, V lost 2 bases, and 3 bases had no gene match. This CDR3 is CASSYPGTDEQYF. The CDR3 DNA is TGTGCCAGCAGTTACCCAGGGACAGACGAGCAGTACTTC.

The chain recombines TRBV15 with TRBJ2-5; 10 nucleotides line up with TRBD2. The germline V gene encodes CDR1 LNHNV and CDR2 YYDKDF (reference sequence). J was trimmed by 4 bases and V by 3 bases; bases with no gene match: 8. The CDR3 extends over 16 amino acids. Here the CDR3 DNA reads TGTGCCACCAGCAGCCCTAGCGGGAGTATCGGAGAGACCCAGTACTTC. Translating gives CATSSPSGSIGETQYF.

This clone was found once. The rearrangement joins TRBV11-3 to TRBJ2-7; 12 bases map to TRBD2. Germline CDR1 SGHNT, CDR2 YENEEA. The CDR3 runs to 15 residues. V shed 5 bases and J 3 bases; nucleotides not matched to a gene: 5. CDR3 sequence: CASSQRTSGDYEQYF. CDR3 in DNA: TGTGCCAGCAGCCAAAGGACTAGCGGGGACTACGAGCAGTACTTC.

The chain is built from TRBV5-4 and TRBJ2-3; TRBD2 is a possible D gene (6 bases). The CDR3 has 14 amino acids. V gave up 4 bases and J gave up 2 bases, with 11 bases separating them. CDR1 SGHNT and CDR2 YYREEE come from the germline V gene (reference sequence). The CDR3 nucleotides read TGTGCCAGCAGCCCCGGACTACACACAGATACGCAGTATTTT. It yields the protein CASSPGLHTDTQYF.

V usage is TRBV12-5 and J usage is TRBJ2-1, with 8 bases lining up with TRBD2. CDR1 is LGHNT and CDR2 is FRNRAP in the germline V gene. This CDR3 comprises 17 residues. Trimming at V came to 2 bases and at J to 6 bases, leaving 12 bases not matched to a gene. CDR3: CASGLIPRGGRSNEQFF. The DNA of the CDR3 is TGTGCTAGTGGTTTGATCCCACGGGGGGGTAGGAGCAATGAGCAGTTCTTC.

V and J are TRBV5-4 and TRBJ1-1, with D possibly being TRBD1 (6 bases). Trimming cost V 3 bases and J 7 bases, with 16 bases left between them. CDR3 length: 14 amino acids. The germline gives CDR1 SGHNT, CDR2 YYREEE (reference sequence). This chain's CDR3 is CASSSGSGRGEAFF. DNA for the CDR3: TGTGCCAGCAGCTCGGGGTCGGGCAGGGGTGAAGCTTTCTTT.